Described below is a single T cell receptor (beta chain) sequence and its context. Its antigen is unknown. Per-base quality was not reported, and no clone a single base away is much larger than it. TCRbeta CDR3 regions were amplified from genomic DNA by means of the immunoSEQ Assay, a bias-controlled multiplex PCR. The original pipeline was this. Nucleated cell counts per sample were estimated from amplification of reference gene primers within the assay. To quantify the absolute abundance of each unique TCRbeta CDR3 rearrangement, sequence reads were collapsed and filtered. For each sample, productive Simpson clonality was calculated as the square root of Simpson's diversity index across productive rearrangements. In its TCRdb copy, this immuneACCESS table keeps in-frame sequences only and misses some clones. Where compared with another copy, unresolved V genes explain less than half of these, and the others have no known cause. V and J calls and clone size are copied from that table; D and trimming were computed from the DNA. For this sample there are about 32,000 clones; 85% appear just once. The top ten hold approximately 45% of the sample.

The source of the sample is a study of blood T cell repertoires in COVID-19 (dated by TCRdb to the early 2020s). Background for the entire study: Samples from collaborators originated in the United States, Italy and Spain and spanned both the acute and convalescent phases of COVID-19. The material from the prospective study consisted of cDNA or gDNA derived from T cells, B-cell-depleted T cells, or PBMCs. The samples were drawn from two sources: the first 160 participants of the ongoing ImmuneRACE study, and over 1,000 subjects contributed by 6 global collaborators. Where available, HLA class I and class II types were taken from metadata supplied by the sample provider and were not determined by assay-based typing. The repertoires were released in a freely available public database meant as a resource for research on the immune response to SARS-CoV-2. Deeply sampled blood TCRbeta repertoires from subjects exposed to, actively infected with, or recovered from COVID-19 were included in the dataset. The sample metadata nearly always contained a de-identified subject ID, COVID-19 status, age in years and sex.

For CDR1 and CDR2, the germline V gene lists SGHTA and FQGNSA. The CDR3 runs 14 residues from the cysteine to the phenylalanine. Kept here is only the CDR3 DNA, which spans 42 bases and is read in frame from base 1. At the junction V is shortened by 4 bases and J by 4 bases, with 13 bases in between. Points the paper makes about the study in general: Clinical and demographic metadata were provided uncurated, with the amount varying by source and participant.

Each collaborating institution followed its own protocols to collect whole blood in K2EDTA tubes. Collaborator samples were shipped for TCRbeta analysis as frozen whole blood, isolated PBMCs, or DNA extracted from either sample type. Sequencing was carried out using peripheral blood. This TCR was recovered from a man in his sixties with active or convalescent COVID-19. The chain is assembled from TRBV7-2 and TRBJ1-1, with the D gene call left open. CDR3 region: CASSYGRDSTEAFF. The DNA sequence is as follows: TGTGCCAGCAGCTACGGGCGGGATAGCACTGAAGCTTTCTTT.